A single sample is the source of the 20 T cell receptor beta chains below, sequenced in a study of blood T cell repertoires in COVID-19. Sequencing was performed with immunoSEQ multiplex PCR; in TCRdb, only in-frame clones are kept and a portion is missing. Of around 370,000 clones detected, around 90% appear once; the ten largest clones hold 6.5% to 7%. Sequencing was performed on peripheral blood. These receptors all stem from a man aged 18 to 29 with active or convalescent COVID-19.

Remarks on this clone: Other DNA sequences in the same sample also yield this CDR3. The chain recombines TRBV6-5 with TRBJ1-5, with D possibly matching TRBD1 (5 bases). Germline V lookup: CDR1 MNHEY, CDR2 SVGAGI. The CDR3 runs 14 residues. V was trimmed by 0 bases and J by 4 bases, leaving 7 bases between them. The CDR3 region is CASSYSAGNQPQHF. The DNA for the CDR3 is TGTGCCAGCAGTTACTCGGCAGGGAATCAGCCCCAGCATTTT.

The rearrangement uses TRBV5-4 and TRBJ1-2; TRBD1 aligns across 8 bases. CDR3 size: 15 residues. Trimming took 2 bases from V and 5 from J; bases not matched to a gene: 8. Germline V CDR1 and CDR2: SGHNT, YYREEE (reference sequence). CDR3 loop: CASSLWRDRSYGYTF. In nucleotides, the CDR3 is TGTGCCAGCAGCTTATGGCGGGACAGGTCATATGGCTACACCTTC.

V gene TRBV6-5 combines with J gene TRBJ1-5; D unclear. Trimming took off 5 bases at V and 1 base at J, with 9 bases between the two ends. CDR3 length equals 14 residues. Germline loops: CDR1 MNHEY, CDR2 SVGAGI. CDR3 protein: CASSNRGSNQPQHF. DNA of the CDR3: TGTGCCAGCAGTAACCGGGGAAGCAATCAGCCCCAGCATTTT.

The CDR3 protein is CATSDSRQGAYNEQFF. CDR3 DNA sequence: TGTGCCACCAGTGATTCACGACAGGGGGCTTACAATGAGCAGTTCTTC. This chain uses TRBV24-1 with TRBJ2-1, with TRBD1 matching 10 bases. CDR1 and CDR2 from the germline V gene are KGHDR and SFDVKD. The CDR3 is made up of 16 amino acids. Trimming took 2 bases from V and 4 from J; bases not matched to a gene: 4.

This chain connects TRBV11-3 to TRBJ1-1; TRBD1 matches at 9 bases. The J segment lost 1 base and the V segment lost 4 bases, leaving 1 base of the junction unmatched. CDR3 length: 14 residues. Germline-derived CDR1 and CDR2 are SGHNT and YENEEA. CDR3 region: CASSSGQGNTEAFF. For the CDR3, the DNA is TGTGCCAGCAGCTCGGGACAGGGGAACACTGAAGCTTTCTTT. The full variable domain, completed using reference TRBV11-3 and TRBJ1-1, is EAGVVQSPRYKIIEKKQPVAFWCNPISGHNTLYWYLQNLGQGPELLIRYENEEAVDDSQLPKDRFSAERLKGVDSTLKIQPAELGDSAVYLCASSSGQGNTEAFFGQGTRLTVV.

The gene calls are TRBV4-1 and TRBJ2-2, with TRBD2 matching over 8 bases. Germline V lookup: CDR1 MGHRA, CDR2 YSYEKL. V shed 4 bases and J 1 base; nucleotides not matched to a gene: 2. This CDR3 contains 15 residues. The CDR3 region has the DNA TGCGCCAGCAGCCCCACTAGCGGGAACACCGGGGAGCTGTTTTTT. Its translation: CASSPTSGNTGELFF.

The V gene is TRBV6-6, the J gene TRBJ2-7, with D perhaps matching TRBD2 (6 bases). Trimming removed 2 bases from V and 2 bases from J, with 13 bases in between. The germline gives CDR1 MNHNY, CDR2 SVGAGI (reference sequence). The CDR3 runs 15 residues. The CDR3 DNA reads TGTGCCAGCAGTTACCCCCGAGGAGGGGCCTACGAGCAGTACTTC. This translates into CASSYPRGGAYEQYF.

In this sample, this clone turned up once. In DNA form, the CDR3 reads TGTGCCAGCTCCCCCCCGGCGGCGCCCTACGAGCAGTACTTC. It codes for CASSPPAAPYEQYF. V usage is TRBV18 and J usage is TRBJ2-7; D remains ambiguous. V lost 6 bases and J lost 2, with 14 bases in between. CDR3 length: 14 amino acids. Per germline, CDR1 KGHSH and CDR2 LQKENI.

Remarks on this clone: Other DNA sequences of this sample code for an identical CDR3. The V call is TRBV9, the J call TRBJ2-7, with 9 bases aligning to TRBD1. V gave up 0 bases and J gave up 1 base; unmatched junction bases: 5. From germline, CDR1 is SGDLS and CDR2 YYNGEE. This CDR3 contains 16 residues. The CDR3 sequence is CASSVGSGQGSYEQYF. CDR3 coding DNA: TGTGCCAGCAGCGTAGGGTCCGGACAGGGGTCCTACGAGCAGTACTTC. Complete variable domain (other parts from reference TRBV9 and TRBJ2-7): DSGVTQTPKHLITATGQRVTLRCSPRSGDLSVYWYQQSLDQGLQFLIQYYNGEERAKGNILERFSAQQFPDLHSELNLSSLELGDSALYFCASSVGSGQGSYEQYFGPGTRLTVT.

The chain employs TRBV11-3 and TRBJ2-2, with D uncertain. V lost 1 base and J 5 bases, leaving 5 bases between the germline ends. This CDR3 is built from 13 residues. Looked up from germline, CDR1 is SGHNT and CDR2 is YENEEA. CDR3 sequence (DNA): TGTGCCAGCAGCTTAGTAGCTACCGGGGAGCTGTTTTTT. It translates to CASSLVATGELFF.

The rearrangement links TRBV7-2 to TRBJ2-5; D may be TRBD2 (6 bases). CDR1 is SGHTA, CDR2 FQGNSA, per germline. Deletions cut 1 base from V and 2 bases from J, with 11 bases between. The length of the CDR3 is 15 residues. In nucleotides, the CDR3 is TGTGCCAGCAGCTTAGGAGCGGGTCCACAAGAGACCCAGTACTTC. As protein: CASSLGAGPQETQYF.

The rearrangement links TRBV12-5 to TRBJ2-2; D is unclear. The V end was cut by 4 bases, the J end by 2 bases, with 8 bases between. CDR1 is LGHNT, CDR2 FRNRAP, per germline. CDR3 length equals 14 residues. CDR3 protein: CASGSTRNTGELFF. The CDR3 nucleotides are TGTGCTAGTGGTTCCACGAGAAACACCGGGGAGCTGTTTTTT.

V is TRBV5-6 and J is TRBJ2-7, with D possibly TRBD2 on 5 matching bases. Germline V CDR1 and CDR2: SGHDT, YYEEEE. The CDR3 loop spans 14 amino acids. Trimming stripped 4 bases from V and 2 bases from J, with 13 bases between. CDR3 sequence: CASSHRGVAYEQYF. The DNA for the CDR3 is TGTGCCAGCAGCCACCGGGGAGTAGCCTACGAGCAGTACTTC.

This chain joins TRBV5-1 and TRBJ1-1; TRBD1 aligns across 9 bases. This CDR3 comprises 16 residues. V lost 3 bases and J lost 5; bases outside the gene matches: 11. The germline V gene has CDR1 SGHRS and CDR2 YFSETQ. Here the CDR3 reads CASSWTGETRGTEAFF. In nucleotides, the CDR3 is TGCGCCAGCAGCTGGACAGGGGAGACCCGCGGTACTGAAGCTTTCTTT. The full variable domain, completed using reference TRBV5-1 and TRBJ1-1, is KAGVTQTPRYLIKTRGQQVTLSCSPISGHRSVSWYQQTPGQGLQFLFEYFSETQRNKGNFPGRFSGRQFSNSRSEMNVSTLELGDSALYLCASSWTGETRGTEAFFGQGTRLTVV.

The chain is built from TRBV9 and TRBJ1-4; 8 nucleotides align to TRBD1. The junction had 5 bases not matched to a gene; V was cut back by 0 bases and J by 4 bases. Germline V CDR1 and CDR2: SGDLS, YYNGEE. The CDR3 sequence is 16 residues long. The CDR3 DNA sequence: TGTGCCAGCAGCGTAGGGCAGGGGGCGGGTAATGAAAAACTGTTTTTT. Protein: CASSVGQGAGNEKLFF.

This clone was seen once. J is TRBJ1-2 and V is TRBV28, with TRBD1 identical over 7 bases. The J segment lost 6 bases and the V segment lost 2 bases, leaving 3 bases of the junction unmatched. The length of the CDR3 is 13 residues. In germline, CDR1 is MDHEN, CDR2 SYDVKM. The CDR3 bases are TGTGCCAGCAGTTTAAGGGGGCCCCATGGCTACACCTTC. It specifies CASSLRGPHGYTF.

The chain recombines TRBV5-1 with TRBJ1-4, with D perhaps TRBD1 (5 bases). The V end lost 3 bases, the J end lost 7 bases, and 10 bases lay between the germline ends. The CDR3 has 13 residues. Germline assignment: CDR1 SGHRS and CDR2 YFSETQ. CDR3 sequence (DNA): TGCGCCAGCAGCTCCCAGGGTGTTGAAAAACTGTTTTTT. It encodes CASSSQGVEKLFF.

J is TRBJ1-6 and V is TRBV4-1; D not certain. The CDR3 totals 14 residues. Germline CDR1 and CDR2: MGHRA and YSYEKL. V gave up 1 base and J gave up 12 bases, with 13 bases separating them. The CDR3 DNA sequence: TGCGCCAGCAGCCAAGTTAGGCAGGTAGAACCCCTCCACTTT. Its translation: CASSQVRQVEPLHF.

The rearrangement uses TRBV5-1 and TRBJ2-1, with 12 positions matching TRBD2. The CDR3 runs to 15 residues. V trimming: 2 bases; J trimming: 9 bases; junction bases outside the gene matches: 6. The germline V gene encodes CDR1 SGHRS and CDR2 YFSETQ. For the CDR3, the DNA is TGCGCCAGCAGCTTACCTAGCGGGGGGGCGATTGAGCAGTTCTTC. This gives the protein CASSLPSGGAIEQFF.

The chain is built from TRBV7-2 and TRBJ2-7; D is undetermined. This CDR3 is built from 12 residues. In germline, CDR1 is SGHTA, CDR2 FQGNSA. The ends were cut back, 5 bases at V and 6 bases at J, with 11 bases in the middle. CDR3: CASSGWRSEQYF. CDR3 coding DNA: TGTGCCAGCAGCGGTTGGCGGTCCGAGCAGTACTTC.